The clone carrying this T cell receptor (beta chain) was seen at least ten times. The antigen remains undetermined. Time point given: technical triplicate 3. Germline V CDR1 and CDR2: SGHRS, YFSETQ. The ends were cut back, 4 bases at V and 1 base at J, with 11 bases in the middle. The length of the CDR3 is 14 residues. The source of the sample is a study of neurological immune-mediated disorders. The study's findings and limits: The expanded clones of different subjects shared no CDR3 amino acid sequences (suggesting private repertoires in all groups). Whereas HTLV-1-associated myelopathy showed the most TCR clonal expansion, multiple sclerosis showed the least, with levels below those of healthy controls.

TCRdb reprocessed the 5' RACE reads via MiXCR and lists one record per CDR3 protein. This table has nearly 30,000 distinct CDR3 sequences, about a sixth appearing once. This chain joins TRBV5-1 and TRBJ1-1, with D perhaps matching TRBD1 (5 bases). The sample consisted of CD4+ T cells from blood. This TCR was sampled from a female donor with HTLV-1-associated myelopathy (HAM/TSP). The CDR3 sequence: CASSRSGENTEAFF. In DNA form, the CDR3 reads TGCGCCAGCAGCCGCTCGGGGGAGAACACTGAAGCTTTCTTT.